These 14 T cell receptor beta chains came from one sample sequenced in a study of breast tumors, draining lymph nodes, adjacent tissues. Breast cancer patients provided tissue from their axillary draining lymph nodes. TCRdb redid the calling of the multiplex PCR reads with MiXCR, one entry per CDR3 protein. The repertoire holds around 230,000 distinct CDR3 sequences, with approximately 36% as singletons. The sample comprised axillary lymph node tissue. These receptors originate from a female donor with breast cancer. Some clones in this sample may be carry-over from other donors' samples.

This clonotype came up many times. The chain joins TRBV2 to TRBJ1-2, with TRBD1 matching over 7 bases. This CDR3 comprises 14 residues. Trimming cost V 2 bases and J 6 bases; bases outside gene matches: 6. Germline V gene sequence: CDR1 SNHLY, CDR2 FYNNEI. CDR3 coding DNA: TGTGCCAGCAGTGAATTAGGGGGCCGGAATGGCTACACCTTC. It translates to CASSELGGRNGYTF.

As to this clonotype: No conserved phenylalanine or tryptophan ends this CDR3, so it is likely a read error. Because the CDR3's place on the DNA is in doubt, the DNA is left out and the CDR3 is given as listed by TCRdb. V gene TRBV2 combines with J gene TRBJ2-5; TRBD1 is the table's D call, not checked against the DNA. The CDR3 comprises 14 residues, both ends counted. The germline V gene encodes CDR1 SNHLY and CDR2 FYNNEI. This CDR3 reads CASRGTGGGGTPYL.

The sample holds many counts of this clonotype. This chain connects TRBV10-1 to TRBJ1-4; TRBD1 is a possible D gene (6 bases). This CDR3 contains 14 residues. CDR1 is WNHNN and CDR2 is SYGVQD in the germline V gene (reference sequence). Trimming left V 4 bases short and J 7 bases short, with 13 bases between. The CDR3: CASSADSFGEKLFF. The CDR3 DNA reads TGCGCCAGCAGTGCGGACAGCTTCGGTGAAAAACTGTTTTTT.

There are a few counts of this clonotype. The chain is built from TRBV4-2 and TRBJ2-1; TRBD2 matches 16 bases. J gave up 6 bases and V 4 bases, and 9 bases lay outside the gene matches. The germline V gene has CDR1 LGHNA and CDR2 YNFKEQ. The CDR3 is made up of 18 amino acids. The chain's CDR3 is CASSREGLAGGAGNEQFF. The CDR3 coding sequence is TGTGCCAGCAGCCGGGAGGGACTAGCGGGGGGGGCCGGCAATGAGCAGTTCTTC.

Many counts were recorded for this clonotype. The rearrangement joins TRBV30 to TRBJ1-2; TRBD1 agrees at 9 bases. The J segment lost 5 bases and the V segment lost 1 base, leaving 2 bases of the junction unmatched. Germline CDR1 is GTSNPN and CDR2 is SVGIG (reference sequence). The CDR3 sequence is 13 residues long. This chain's CDR3 is CAWSAGQGYGYTF. The CDR3 DNA sequence: TGTGCCTGGAGTGCCGGACAGGGGTATGGCTACACCTTC.

A word on this clonotype: A read error may produce the germline difference seen at one junction end. This sequence joins TRBV7-8 and TRBJ2-1, with 11 bases lining up with TRBD2. Germline V gene lookup returns CDR1 SGHVS and CDR2 FQNEAQ. The CDR3 sequence is 16 residues long. This CDR3 reads CAGSFGLAGTYNEQFF. The DNA of the CDR3 is TGTGCCGGCAGCTTCGGACTAGCGGGTACCTACAATGAGCAGTTCTTC.

This clonotype has more than one count but fewer than ten. This may come from a read error, since a much larger clone is one base off. The V call is TRBV6-6, the J call TRBJ2-2, with D possibly matching TRBD2 (5 bases). The CDR3 runs 14 residues. V was trimmed by 1 base and J by 3 bases, leaving 6 bases between them. Germline V CDR1 and CDR2: MNHNY, SVGAGI (reference sequence). The DNA of the CDR3 is TGTGCCAGCAGTTACTTGAGGGACACCGGGGAGCTGTTTTTT. It specifies CASSYLRDTGELFF.

This clonotype was recorded at least ten times. The junction differs from germline at one of its ends, possibly a read error. V and J are TRBV7-8 and TRBJ1-3, with 10 bases matching TRBD1. The CDR3 totals 17 residues. CDR1 is SGHVS, CDR2 FQNEAQ, per germline. The chain's CDR3 is CASSLVTGGHSGNPIYF. The CDR3 DNA sequence: TGTGCCAGCAGCTTAGTGACAGGGGGCCACTCTGGAAACCCCATATATTTT.

At least ten counts were recorded for this clonotype. DNA for the CDR3: TGCAGTGCTAGAGTACTAATAAATGAGCAGTTCTTC. Amino acid sequence: CSARVLINEQFF. This chain uses TRBV20-1 with TRBJ2-1; D gene uncertain. The V and J ends lost 1 base and 7 bases respectively, with 8 bases between them. Germline CDR1 and CDR2: DFQATT and SNEGSKA (reference sequence). The CDR3 sequence is 12 residues long.

This clonotype was counted at least ten times. The rearrangement links TRBV4-3 to TRBJ2-6, with a possible D match to TRBD1 (6 bases). In germline, CDR1 is LGHNA, CDR2 YSLEER. Deletions cut 3 bases from V and 4 bases from J, with 13 bases between. This CDR3 is 16 amino acids long. The DNA of the CDR3 is TGCGCCAGCAGCCAGGAACAGGGTATCGGGGCCAACGTCCTGACTTTC. Translation: CASSQEQGIGANVLTF.

This clonotype showed up many times. The chain carries TRBV20-1 and TRBJ1-5; D gene uncertain. CDR3 length: 15 residues. The germline gives CDR1 DFQATT, CDR2 SNEGSKA (reference sequence). Trimming pared 1 base from V and 4 bases from J, leaving 14 bases between. CDR3 sequence: CSARVTPRGNQPQHF. The DNA for the CDR3 is TGCAGTGCTAGAGTGACACCCCGGGGTAATCAGCCCCAGCATTTT.

This clonotype came up many times. The chain uses TRBV7-3 and TRBJ1-6; perhaps TRBD1 as D (5 bases). There are 13 residues in the CDR3. Trimming took off 1 base at V and 13 bases at J, with 11 bases between the two ends. The germline CDR1 and CDR2 sequences are SGHTA and FQGTGA. As DNA, the CDR3 is TGTGCCAGCAGCTTAAAGGCCGGGGGGCCCCTCCACTTT. It encodes CASSLKAGGPLHF.

This clonotype was counted ten times or more. J is TRBJ1-2 and V is TRBV10-3; D is unclear. The V gene's germline CDR1 is ENHRY and CDR2 SYGVKD. The germline V and J ends were trimmed by 1 base and 0 bases, with 12 bases remaining between them. CDR3 length equals 16 residues. CDR3 nucleotides: TGTGCCATCAGTGAGTGGTCGGGGTCATCTAACTATGGCTACACCTTC. Translation gives CAISEWSGSSNYGYTF.

About this clonotype itself: This sequence may be a read error, since a much larger clone differs from it by one base. The chain combines TRBV25-1 with TRBJ2-2; TRBD1 aligns across 7 bases. This CDR3 is built from 16 residues. The germline CDR1 and CDR2 sequences are MGHDK and SYGVNS. The CDR3 is CASSPQSTGNTGELLF. CDR3 nucleotides: TGTGCCAGCAGCCCTCAATCGACAGGGAACACCGGGGAGCTGCTTTTT.